Each of the 17 T cell receptor beta chains below was sequenced from the same sample in a study of identical twins. Each CDR3 protein gets one entry after TCRdb re-called the 5' RACE reads with MiXCR. The table lists around 530,000 distinct CDR3 sequences, 13% to 15% of them singletons, with about 0.4% in the top ten. These same records also appear under a second study, on yellow fever vaccine responses in identical twins.

The sample taken for sequencing was CD4+ T cells sorted from blood. The receptors originated from a woman under 30 in good health.

This clonotype was recorded a few times. Written as DNA, the CDR3 is TGTGCCACCGGATCCGGGACTAGCGGGGGGCACGGGGAGACCCAGTACTTC. It encodes CATGSGTSGGHGETQYF. The chain combines TRBV10-3 with TRBJ2-5, with 15 positions matching TRBD2. CDR1 and CDR2 from the germline V gene are ENHRY and SYGVKD. The CDR3 has 17 amino acids. The V and J ends lost 10 bases and 5 bases, in that order; junction bases with no gene match: 14.

In its sample, this clonotype was seen many times. The rearrangement links TRBV12-3 or TRBV12-4 to TRBJ2-2; D not certain. The CDR3 length is 14 residues. V was shortened by 1 base and J by 5 bases, with 8 bases between the two germline ends. CDR3 DNA: TGTGCCAGCAGTTTAGGGGATTCAACCGGGGAGCTGTTTTTT. Translated, it gives CASSLGDSTGELFF.

As DNA, the CDR3 is TGTGCCAGCGGACGGGACACCATCGGTCGGGAGCTGTTTTTT. Its protein is CASGRDTIGRELFF. The chain uses TRBV7-2 and TRBJ2-2; D is perhaps TRBD1 (6 bases). The V end lost 8 bases, the J end lost 9 bases, and 19 bases lay between the germline ends. This CDR3 is 14 amino acids long. CDR1 and CDR2 from the germline V gene are SGHTA and FQGNSA. Together with reference TRBV7-2 and TRBJ2-2, the CDR3 gives the full variable domain: GAGVSQSPSNKVTEKGKDVELRCDPISGHTALYWYRQSLGQGLEFLIYFQGNSAPDKSGLPSDRFSAERTGGSVSTLTIQRTQQEDSAVYLCASGRDTIGRELFFGEGSRLTVL.

The V call is TRBV10-2, the J call TRBJ2-1; TRBD2 aligns across 12 bases. CDR3 length equals 14 residues. Germline V gives CDR1 WSHSY, CDR2 SAAADI. With V trimmed by 4 bases and J by 8 bases, 3 bases remained unmatched. The CDR3 loop is CASSATSGRHEQFF. CDR3 nucleotides: TGCGCCAGCAGTGCCACTAGCGGGAGGCATGAGCAGTTCTTC.

The chain is built from TRBV6-2 or TRBV6-3 and TRBJ1-3; perhaps TRBD1 as D (6 bases). Germline values: CDR1 MNHEY, CDR2 SVGEGT. The germline V and J ends were trimmed by 0 bases and 0 bases, with 12 bases remaining between them. This CDR3 spans 17 amino acids. The CDR3 is CASSYSTGGYSGNTIYF. CDR3 nucleotides: TGTGCCAGCAGTTACTCGACTGGGGGCTACTCTGGAAACACCATATATTTT.

The J gene is TRBJ1-4, the V gene TRBV6-5, with no clear D. Germline assignment: CDR1 MNHEY and CDR2 SVGAGI. The V end was cut by 0 bases, the J end by 6 bases, with 8 bases between. The CDR3 is 14 residues long. The CDR3 DNA sequence: TGTGCCAGCAGTTACTCTCGCCCCGATGAAAAACTGTTTTTT. Protein product: CASSYSRPDEKLFF.

The genes are TRBV11-2 and TRBJ2-1; TRBD1 matches at 10 bases. Trimming at V came to 4 bases and at J to 0 bases, leaving 6 bases not matched to a gene. The CDR3 runs 17 residues. The germline gives CDR1 SGHAT, CDR2 FQNNGV. The CDR3 spells CASSSSRDRGSYNEQFF. The CDR3 DNA reads as TGTGCCAGCAGCTCGTCGAGGGACAGGGGCTCCTACAATGAGCAGTTCTTC.

In this sample, this clonotype turned up many times. The chain recombines TRBV24-1 with TRBJ2-3, with D unclear. The ends were cut back, 1 base at V and 7 bases at J, with 14 bases in the middle. Germline V CDR1 and CDR2: KGHDR, SFDVKD. The CDR3 consists of 15 residues. The CDR3 protein is CATSDLSRASNTQYF. CDR3 DNA: TGTGCCACCAGTGATTTAAGTCGGGCATCCAATACGCAGTATTTT.

In its sample, this clonotype was seen a few times. V is TRBV7-2 and J is TRBJ2-7; perhaps TRBD2 as D (5 bases). The V end was cut by 1 base, the J end by 2 bases, with 9 bases between. This CDR3 is built from 14 residues. Per germline, CDR1 SGHTA and CDR2 FQGNSA. The CDR3 nucleotides read TGTGCCAGCAGCTTAGGGCTAGCCCCCTACGAGCAGTACTTC. Protein product: CASSLGLAPYEQYF. The full variable domain, its missing parts supplied by reference TRBV7-2 and TRBJ2-7, is GAGVSQSPSNKVTEKGKDVELRCDPISGHTALYWYRQSLGQGLEFLIYFQGNSAPDKSGLPSDRFSAERTGGSVSTLTIQRTQQEDSAVYLCASSLGLAPYEQYFGPGTRLTVT.

The V and J genes are TRBV11-2 and TRBJ2-3; tentative D call: TRBD2 (5 bases). This CDR3 spans 14 amino acids. The germline V gene has CDR1 SGHAT and CDR2 FQNNGV. Trimming took 1 base from V and 5 from J, leaving 10 bases between them. The CDR3 protein is CASSLGLGRDTQYF. CDR3 nucleotide sequence: TGTGCCAGCAGCTTAGGTTTGGGGAGAGATACGCAGTATTTT.

This chain links TRBV20-1 with TRBJ2-5; D is perhaps TRBD1 or TRBD2 (6 bases each). The CDR3 has 13 amino acids. Germline CDR1 and CDR2: DFQATT and SNEGSKA (reference sequence). The V end lost 3 bases, the J end lost 5 bases, and 13 bases lay between the germline ends. The CDR3 protein is CSASPTGRETQYF. The CDR3 bases are TGCAGTGCTAGTCCAACAGGGAGGGAGACCCAGTACTTC.

The chain combines TRBV20-1 with TRBJ2-7; the match to TRBD2 covers 8 bases. This CDR3 comprises 15 residues. CDR1 and CDR2 (germline): DFQATT, SNEGSKA (reference sequence). J was trimmed by 0 bases and V by 6 bases; bases with no gene match: 10. CDR3 coding DNA: TGCAGTGCCCCCCTCGGGGGGGGGGGCTCCTACGAGCAGTACTTC. It is translated as CSAPLGGGGSYEQYF.

The chain couples TRBV7-3 to TRBJ2-7; D is tentatively TRBD1 or TRBD2 (5 bases each). Trimming took 2 bases from V and 7 from J, leaving 18 bases between them. The CDR3 is made up of 15 amino acids. Germline V gene sequence: CDR1 SGHTA, CDR2 FQGTGA. Here the CDR3 reads CASSLGPGPDSEQYF. The CDR3 bases are TGTGCCAGCAGCTTAGGCCCGGGACCTGACTCGGAGCAGTACTTC.

V gene TRBV4-1 combines with J gene TRBJ2-3, with a tentative D call TRBD1 (5 bases). This CDR3 has 15 residues. With 1 base removed from V and 5 bases from J, the gap between germline ends came to 13 bases. The germline V gene encodes CDR1 MGHRA and CDR2 YSYEKL. The CDR3 loop is CASSQVPGLEDTQYF. The CDR3 nucleotides are TGCGCCAGCAGCCAAGTACCAGGGCTAGAAGATACGCAGTATTTT.

The V call is TRBV12-3 or TRBV12-4, the J call TRBJ1-5, with D perhaps TRBD1 (6 bases). V shed 7 bases and J shed 7 bases, with 11 bases lying between them. This CDR3 has 12 residues. CDR3 sequence reads: CASKTGYQPQHF. The CDR3 DNA is TGTGCCAGCAAAACAGGGTACCAGCCCCAGCATTTT.

This chain joins TRBV11-3 and TRBJ2-4; TRBD1 or TRBD2 may be the D gene (6 bases each). The length of the CDR3 is 15 residues. V was cut by 3 bases and J by 1 base, with 10 bases left in between. Germline lookup yields CDR1 SGHNT and CDR2 YENEEA. For the CDR3, the DNA is TGTGCCAGCAGCTTTGAAGGGGGGGCCAAAAACATTCAGTACTTC. Protein product: CASSFEGGAKNIQYF.

This clonotype was detected ten times or more. The chain couples TRBV20-1 to TRBJ1-5; no clear D gene. Trimming took 4 bases from V and 3 from J, leaving 10 bases between them. This CDR3 comprises 13 residues. Germline V lookup: CDR1 DFQATT, CDR2 SNEGSKA (reference sequence). In nucleotides, the CDR3 is TGCAGTGCTATGGAAGATGCCAATCAGCCCCAGCATTTT. Translating it yields CSAMEDANQPQHF.